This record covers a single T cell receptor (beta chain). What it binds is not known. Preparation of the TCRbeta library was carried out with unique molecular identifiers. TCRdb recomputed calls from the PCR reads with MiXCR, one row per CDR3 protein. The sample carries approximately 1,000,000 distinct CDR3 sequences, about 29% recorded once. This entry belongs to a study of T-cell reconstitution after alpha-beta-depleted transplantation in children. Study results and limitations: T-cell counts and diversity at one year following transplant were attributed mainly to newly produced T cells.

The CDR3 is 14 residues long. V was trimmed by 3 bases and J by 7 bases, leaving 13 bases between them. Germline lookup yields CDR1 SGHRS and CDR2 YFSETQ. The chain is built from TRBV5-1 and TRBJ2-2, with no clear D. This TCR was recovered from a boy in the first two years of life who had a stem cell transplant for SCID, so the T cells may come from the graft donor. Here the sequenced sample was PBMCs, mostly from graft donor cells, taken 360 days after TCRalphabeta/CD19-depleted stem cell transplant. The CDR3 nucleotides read TGCGCCAGCAGCTCAGAGATGGGCGTCGGGGAGCTGTTTTTT. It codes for CASSSEMGVGELFF.